This T cell receptor (beta chain) was observed in a study of T cell changes during pregnancy in multiple sclerosis. The protocol was immunoSEQ multiplex PCR, while the TCRdb copy is restricted to in-frame clones and leaves out a portion. This sample yields roughly 73,000 clones, of which around 90% are seen a single time; roughly 2% belongs to the top ten. CDR1 and CDR2 from the germline V gene are MNHNY and SVGAGI (reference sequence). Trimming left V 5 bases short and J 2 bases short, with 12 bases between. This CDR3 is 14 amino acids long. The sequencing here drew on peripheral blood, taken in the second trimester of pregnancy. The rearrangement joins TRBV6-6 to TRBJ2-5, with D tentatively TRBD2 (5 bases). The sequence was obtained from a female donor in good health, enrolled as a control in a pregnancy study. The CDR3 reads CASSPTIPQETQYF. The CDR3 DNA reads TGTGCCAGCAGTCCGACTATCCCTCAAGAGACCCAGTACTTC.